This entry lists 13 T cell receptor beta chains sequenced from one sample in a study of blood T cell repertoires in COVID-19. Sequencing used immunoSEQ multiplex PCR; TCRdb keeps in-frame clones, though not all of them. Seen here are about 280,000 clones, approximately 83% observed once, and the top ten hold about 1.9%. The sample was peripheral blood. These TCRs come from a woman aged 25 to 39 who had recovered from COVID-19.

The chain is built from TRBV19 and TRBJ2-1, with D perhaps TRBD2 (6 bases). The germline gives CDR1 LNHDA, CDR2 SQIVND (reference sequence). Deletions cut 5 bases from V and 6 bases from J, with 14 bases between. This CDR3 comprises 14 residues. The DNA of the CDR3 is TGTGCCAGTAGTGTCGGGAGAAGCTCCAATGAGCAGTTCTTC. Translated, it gives CASSVGRSSNEQFF.

This clone was picked up one time. This rearrangement joins TRBV6-5 to TRBJ2-1, with D unresolved. Deletions cut 6 bases from V and 7 bases from J, with 10 bases between. CDR1 and CDR2 (germline): MNHEY, SVGAGI. This CDR3 contains 12 residues. For the CDR3, the DNA is TGTGCCAGCAGACAACAGCCTAATGAGCAGTTCTTC. Translated, it gives CASRQQPNEQFF.

A single count supports this clone. The chain combines TRBV7-2 with TRBJ2-1; 12 nucleotides match TRBD1. V was clipped by 3 bases and J by 5 bases; unmatched bases: 2. This CDR3 contains 15 residues. Per germline, CDR1 SGHTA and CDR2 FQGNSA. CDR3 sequence (DNA): TGTGCCAGCAGCTTCGGGACAGGGGGCAACAATGAGCAGTTCTTC. Protein: CASSFGTGGNNEQFF.

As to this clone: Distinct nucleotide sequences in the sample also encode this CDR3. The chain joins TRBV5-4 to TRBJ2-7; D remains unclear. With 4 bases removed from V and 4 bases from J, the gap between germline ends came to 12 bases. Germline V gene data show CDR1 as SGHNT and CDR2 as YYREEE (reference sequence). The CDR3 length is 13 residues. DNA of the CDR3: TGTGCCAGCAGCCCCGATTCAGATTACGAGCAGTACTTC. Its protein product is CASSPDSDYEQYF.

V gene TRBV5-4 combines with J gene TRBJ2-1, with TRBD1 matching over 7 bases. Germline loops: CDR1 SGHNT, CDR2 YYREEE (reference sequence). CDR3 length: 13 residues. Trimming took 4 bases from V and 4 from J; bases not matched to a gene: 2. Written as DNA, the CDR3 is TGTGCCAGCAGCGGGACAGCTTACAATGAGCAGTTCTTC. Residues: CASSGTAYNEQFF.

The V call is TRBV30, the J call TRBJ1-6, with TRBD1 matching 8 bases. The V and J ends lost 2 bases and 8 bases, in that order; junction bases with no gene match: 5. Germline assignment: CDR1 GTSNPN and CDR2 SVGIG (reference sequence). CDR3 size: 14 residues. CDR3 residues: CAWSLGQGDSPLHF. The CDR3 bases are TGTGCCTGGAGTTTAGGACAGGGAGATTCACCCCTCCACTTT. The entire variable domain, with the rest obtained from reference TRBV30 and TRBJ1-6, is as follows: SQTIHQWPATLVQPVGSPLSLECTVEGTSNPNLYWYRQAAGRGLQLLFYSVGIGQISSEVPQNLSASRPQDRQFILSSKKLLLSDSGFYLCAWSLGQGDSPLHFGNGTRLTVT.

Comment on this clone: Other nucleotide sequences in the sample specify the same CDR3. V gene TRBV19 combines with J gene TRBJ1-5; no definite D call. Germline V gives CDR1 LNHDA, CDR2 SQIVND (reference sequence). The V and J ends lost 4 bases and 3 bases respectively, with 4 bases between them. CDR3 length: 12 amino acids. The CDR3 here is CASSTNNQPQHF. The CDR3 DNA is TGTGCCAGTAGTACAAACAATCAGCCCCAGCATTTT.

The chain employs TRBV7-3 and TRBJ2-1; the match to TRBD1 covers 10 bases. The CDR3 runs 15 residues. CDR1 and CDR2 from the germline V gene are SGHTA and FQGTGA. The ends lost 3 bases at V and 3 bases at J; junction bases unmatched: 2. The DNA for the CDR3 is TGTGCCAGCAGCTTCGGGACAGGGGTCTACAATGAGCAGTTCTTC. Amino acids: CASSFGTGVYNEQFF.

The rearrangement uses TRBV12-3 or TRBV12-4 and TRBJ1-2; D is ambiguous. The V gene lost 6 bases and the J gene lost 7 bases, with 12 bases spanning the gap. The CDR3 spans 12 residues. CDR3 bases: TGTGCCAGCAGGCAGAGTAGAGGTGGCTACACCTTC. Protein product: CASRQSRGGYTF.

The chain uses TRBV5-5 and TRBJ2-3; a weak D match, TRBD2 (7 bases). The CDR3 has 15 amino acids. Trimming cost V 3 bases and J 4 bases, with 15 bases left between them. Per germline, CDR1 SGHKS and CDR2 YYEKEE (reference sequence). CDR3 bases: TGTGCCAGCAGCTGGGAGGGGGATGTACCAGATACGCAGTATTTT. Translation: CASSWEGDVPDTQYF.

There are a few counts of this clone. This chain links TRBV5-1 with TRBJ1-5; 9 nucleotides line up with TRBD1. The V gene's germline CDR1 is SGHRS and CDR2 YFSETQ. This CDR3 is built from 14 residues. V trimming: 5 bases; J trimming: 4 bases; junction bases outside the gene matches: 4. The CDR3 coding sequence is TGCGCCAGCAGTCCCGGGACAGGGAATCAGCCCCAGCATTTT. It encodes CASSPGTGNQPQHF.

The V gene is TRBV29-1, the J gene TRBJ2-2; 8 bases match TRBD1. Germline V gene lookup returns CDR1 SQVTM and CDR2 ANQGSEA. This CDR3 region has 15 residues. Losses at the gene ends were 4 bases for V and 3 bases for J; bases not matched to a gene: 7. The CDR3 DNA sequence: TGCAGCGTTGCAAATCGACAGGGGCACACCGGGGAGCTGTTTTTT. Its translation is CSVANRQGHTGELFF.

This clone was detected only once. CDR3 sequence: CASSLRPTYNEQFF. In DNA form, the CDR3 reads TGTGCCAGCAGCCTACGTCCCACCTACAATGAGCAGTTCTTC. V is TRBV11-3 and J is TRBJ2-1; no reliable D call. CDR3 length equals 14 residues. Looked up from germline, CDR1 is SGHNT and CDR2 is YENEEA. V was shortened by 5 bases and J by 2 bases, with 10 bases between the two germline ends.